A selection of T cell receptor beta chains follows, all from one sample in a study of shared clonotypes between healthy human individuals. The data were produced by immunoSEQ multiplex PCR, yet TCRdb's version contains in-frame clones alone and is incomplete. This sample yields roughly 2,500,000 clones, of which more than 85% are seen a single time; 0.36% belongs to the top ten. The specimen sequenced was naive CD4+ T cells from PBMCs. These receptors all stem from a young man in good health. Some clones in this sample may be carry-over from other donors' samples. CDR3s include the opening cysteine and the closing phenylalanine or tryptophan. A D gene is named only where the DNA matches it firmly. Clone sizes are given selectively: once, few, many, or a class where the clone is expanded.

d_call clone_size j_call v_call cdr3_nt cdr3_aa
TRBD1 once TRBJ2-3 TRBV10-1 TGCGCCACCCGGGACAGAAGCACAGATACGCAGTATTTT CATRDRSTDTQYF
NA NA TRBJ2-3 TRBV7-9 TGTGCCAGCAGCTTAAAGGGAGATTGGGGCGATACGCAGTATTTT CASSLKGDWGDTQYF
NA NA TRBJ2-5 TRBV5-1 TGCGCCAGCAGCTCACGGCCGGGTTACCAAGAGACCCAGTACTTC CASSSRPGYQETQYF
NA NA TRBJ1-1 TRBV4-1 TGCGCCAGCACAACGGGGGGCCACCGGAACACTGAAGCTTTCTTT CASTTGGHRNTEAFF
TRBD2 NA TRBJ2-1 TRBV12-5 TGTGCTAGTGGCCGCGGGACTAGCGGGAGGAATGAGCAGTTCTTC CASGRGTSGRNEQFF
NA NA TRBJ1-2 TRBV9 TGTGCCAGCAGCGTAGCTGGTAGCAGCAACTATGGCTACACCTTC CASSVAGSSNYGYTF
TRBD2 NA TRBJ2-7 TRBV4-1 TGCGCCAGCAGCAGACTAGCGGCTTCCTACGAGCAGTACTTC CASSRLAASYEQYF
TRBD1 NA TRBJ2-3 TRBV5-1 TGCGCCAGCAGCTTGAGGGGACAGGGGGCAGATACGCAGTATTTT CASSLRGQGADTQYF
TRBD1 NA TRBJ2-3 TRBV4-2 TGTGCCAGCAGCCAAGATATCGCGGGACAGGGGACGGATACGCAGTATTTT CASSQDIAGQGTDTQYF
TRBD1 NA TRBJ1-1 TRBV29-1 TGCAGCGGGTCAGGGGGTTTGATTGAAGCTTTCTTT CSGSGGLIEAFF
TRBD2 NA TRBJ2-7 TRBV6-6 TGTGCCAGCACCGGGACTAGTGTAAGCGAGCAGTACTTC CASTGTSVSEQYF
NA NA TRBJ2-7 TRBV6-1 TGTGCCAGCAGTGAGCAACGCGAGCAGTACTTC CASSEQREQYF
NA once TRBJ1-3 TRBV19 TGTGCCAGCCAGGGGCAGGGTGCTGGAAACACCATATATTTT CASQGQGAGNTIYF
NA NA TRBJ2-1 TRBV14 TGTGCCAGCAGCCAAGTTCTCAGGGGTGTGTTCTTC CASSQVLRGVFF
TRBD1 NA TRBJ1-3 TRBV7-9 TGTGCCAGCAGCTTATGGGGACAGGGCGTCGGAAACACCATATATTTT CASSLWGQGVGNTIYF
NA NA TRBJ2-6 TRBV6-6 TGTGCCAGCAGGCCAGATCCCTCTGGGGCCAACGTCCTGACTTTC CASRPDPSGANVLTF
NA few TRBJ2-1 TRBV14 TGTGCCAGCAGCCTATGGACAGGACTAGTCTACAATGAGCAGTTCTTC CASSLWTGLVYNEQFF
NA NA TRBJ2-5 TRBV27 TGTGCCAGCAGCCGTACCGGCCGGCGGGCAGAGACCCAGTACTTC CASSRTGRRAETQYF
NA NA TRBJ2-2 TRBV19 TGTGCCAGTACCCCTCTTAGGGGGGAGGTAGTCATTACCGGGGAGCTGTTTTTT CASTPLRGEVVITGELFF
TRBD1 NA TRBJ2-2 TRBV7-9 TGTGCCAGCAGCCGAGGGACAGAGAACACCGGGGAGCTGTTTTTT CASSRGTENTGELFF
NA few TRBJ2-5 TRBV7-9 TGTGCCAGCAGCCCAAATGTAGAAGAGACCCAGTACTTC CASSPNVEETQYF
TRBD2 NA TRBJ2-4 TRBV28 TGTGCCAGCAGTTCTGGACTAGCGGGTAGGGGGAAGGCCAAAAACATTCAGTACTTC CASSSGLAGRGKAKNIQYF
NA NA TRBJ2-7 TRBV15 TGTGCCACCAGCAGATCTCGGGGGCACGAGCAGTACTTC CATSRSRGHEQYF
TRBD1 NA TRBJ1-5 TRBV5-1 TGCGCCAGCAGCTTGGACAGGGGGAGCAATCAGCCCCAGCATTTT CASSLDRGSNQPQHF
NA NA TRBJ2-2 TRBV25-1 TGTGCCAGCAGTGAATCGTCTTGGCGGACGAACACCGGGGAGCTGTTTTTT CASSESSWRTNTGELFF
TRBD2 NA TRBJ2-7 TRBV5-4 TGTGCCAGCAGTCGGACTAGCGGGAGGGCTGGGGAGCAGTACTTC CASSRTSGRAGEQYF
TRBD1 NA TRBJ2-5 TRBV5-1 TGCGCCAGCAGCTCACAGGGGGCTGGGGAGACCCAGTACTTC CASSSQGAGETQYF
NA NA TRBJ1-2 TRBV28 TGTGCCAGCAGTTTCGATGGCTACACCTTC CASSFDGYTF
NA NA TRBJ2-7 TRBV28 TGTGCCAGCAGCCTTAGAACCTACGAGCAGTACTTC CASSLRTYEQYF
TRBD1 NA TRBJ1-1 TRBV5-8 TGTGCCAGCAGCTTTTTAACAGGGGCCCACCGGCGTGAAGCTTTCTTT CASSFLTGAHRREAFF
NA NA TRBJ2-7 TRBV25-1 TGTGCCAGCCGAGGACCCACCTACGAGCAGTACTTC CASRGPTYEQYF
NA NA TRBJ2-1 TRBV11-2 TGTGCCAGCAGCTCACTTGCTGGACCCAGGGGGGATGAGCAGTTCTTC CASSSLAGPRGDEQFF
NA NA TRBJ1-1 TRBV7-9 TGTGCCAGCAGCCCTTCTCGAACAAGGGACACTGAAGCTTTCTTT CASSPSRTRDTEAFF
TRBD2 NA TRBJ2-3 TRBV5-1 TGCGCCAGCAGCTCGGGACTAGCCCTCAGCACAGATACGCAGTATTTT CASSSGLALSTDTQYF
TRBD1 once TRBJ1-1 TRBV19 TGTGCCAGTAGTATTATGCTGGTCGGGACAGCGAACACTGAAGCTTTCTTT CASSIMLVGTANTEAFF
TRBD1 NA TRBJ1-1 TRBV5-4 TGTGCCAGCAGCTACCGAGACAGGGACACTGAAGCTTTCTTT CASSYRDRDTEAFF
NA once TRBJ1-1 TRBV7-9 TGTGCCAGTACACCGGCGGACTTGAACACTGAAGCTTTCTTT CASTPADLNTEAFF
NA NA TRBJ2-6 TRBV7-9 TGTGCCAGCAGCGTACGAGACATGGTCTCTGGGGCCAACGTCCTGACTTTC CASSVRDMVSGANVLTF
NA NA TRBJ2-6 TRBV6-6 TGTGCCAGCAGTTACTCGTCAGCTGGGGCCAACGTCCTGACTTTC CASSYSSAGANVLTF
NA NA TRBJ1-1 TRBV7-9 TGTGCCAGCAGTACAGGGTCCACTGAAGCTTTCTTT CASSTGSTEAFF
NA NA TRBJ1-5 TRBV18 TGTGCCAGCTCACCAACTAAGGGGAATAGCAATCAGCCCCAGCATTTT CASSPTKGNSNQPQHF
TRBD1 NA TRBJ2-7 TRBV28 TGTGCCAGCAGTTTAGGTGGGACAGGGTCTACCGAGCAGTACTTC CASSLGGTGSTEQYF